A selection of T cell receptor beta chains follows, all from one sample in a study of cytotoxic CD8 clonotypes in ibrutinib-treated CLL. The repertoire was sequenced with immunoSEQ multiplex PCR; TCRdb's copy has only in-frame clones and lacks some. Of hundreds of thousands of clones listed, roughly 70% were seen once; the top ten hold 15%. The starting material was PBMCs, obtained after 24 months of ibrutinib treatment. Receptors originate from a human donor with chronic lymphocytic leukemia. Both conserved end residues are part of each CDR3. The order of the fields is CDR3 DNA, CDR3 protein, V gene, clone size, J gene, D gene. D genes are given only for firm matches. Rows may omit the clone size; those that give it use once, few, many or a size class.

TGCAGCGTTCGCGCCCTGACTCACACTGAAGCTTTCTTT	CSVRALTHTEAFF	TRBV29-1	NA	TRBJ1-1	NA
TGCAGCGTTGATGACAGCTTAGAGACCCAGTACTTC	CSVDDSLETQYF	TRBV29-1	NA	TRBJ2-5	NA
TGTGCCAGCAGCTCACGGACAGGGCACACCGGGGAGCTGTTTTTT	CASSSRTGHTGELFF	TRBV7-3	NA	TRBJ2-2	TRBD1
TGTGCCAGCCGACTGTATGGCTACACCTTC	CASRLYGYTF	TRBV28	few	TRBJ1-2	NA
TGTGCAAGTCGCTTAGCCGGTTGGTCATCCTACGAGCAGTACTTC	CASRLAGWSSYEQYF	TRBV12-2	NA	TRBJ2-7	NA
TGTGCCAGCAGCTTAGGCGGCGCAGGGGGAAACACCATATATTTT	CASSLGGAGGNTIYF	TRBV7-8	few	TRBJ1-3	NA
TGTGCCAGCAGCGTGGGACTGGAGGATACGCAGTATTTT	CASSVGLEDTQYF	TRBV11-3	NA	TRBJ2-3	NA
TGTGCCAGCAGCCCCAGCGGAAAGGGAGAGACCCAGTACTTC	CASSPSGKGETQYF	TRBV7-8	NA	TRBJ2-5	NA
TGTGCCAGCAGATTCGGGACAGTCAAAGAGACCCAGTACTTC	CASRFGTVKETQYF	TRBV6-5	NA	TRBJ2-5	TRBD1
TGTGCCAGCACCCATGGGGGGCCGGGGATTGAGCAGTTCTTC	CASTHGGPGIEQFF	TRBV27	NA	TRBJ2-1	NA
TGTGCCAGCGTTCAAGATAGCAATCAGCCCCAGCATTTT	CASVQDSNQPQHF	TRBV6-6	NA	TRBJ1-5	NA
TGCGCCAGCAGCTTGGAACAGGGAAACACTGAAGCTTTCTTT	CASSLEQGNTEAFF	TRBV5-1	NA	TRBJ1-1	NA
TGTGCCAGCAGCTTCACTCCCACAGATACGCAGTATTTT	CASSFTPTDTQYF	TRBV9	NA	TRBJ2-3	NA
TGTGCCAGCTCCCCAGAGGCGTCGAGTAATGAGCAGTTCTTC	CASSPEASSNEQFF	TRBV6-5	few	TRBJ2-1	NA
TGTGCCAGCAGCTCTCGCTGGAACACTGAAGCTTTCTTT	CASSSRWNTEAFF	TRBV11-2	NA	TRBJ1-1	NA
TGCGCCAGCAGCTTGGAGGCGGGATCCGTCTACGAGCAGTACTTC	CASSLEAGSVYEQYF	TRBV5-1	NA	TRBJ2-7	NA
TGTGCCGTCGGGACTAGCGGAAAAAACATTCAGTACTTC	CAVGTSGKNIQYF	TRBV6-5	NA	TRBJ2-4	TRBD2
TGTGCCAGCAGGGGTTATGGTAACTATGGCTACACCTTC	CASRGYGNYGYTF	TRBV11-2	NA	TRBJ1-2	NA
TGTGCCAGCAGCTTTGGGGCAGGCTCCTACGAGCAGTACTTC	CASSFGAGSYEQYF	TRBV7-6	few	TRBJ2-7	NA
TGTGCCATCAGTGAGTCGCTAGCGGGAGGGAGGTACAATGAGCAGTTCTTC	CAISESLAGGRYNEQFF	TRBV10-3	NA	TRBJ2-1	TRBD2
TGTGCCAGCAGGGGCAGGGTTAGCAATCAGCCCCAGCATTTT	CASRGRVSNQPQHF	TRBV6-5	NA	TRBJ1-5	NA
TGTGCCAGCAGTGCCAATGGACACCTCAATCAGCCCCAGCATTTT	CASSANGHLNQPQHF	TRBV27	few	TRBJ1-5	NA
TGTGCCAGTAGTAGCCAGCGGGAGCTCTACGAGCAGTACTTC	CASSSQRELYEQYF	TRBV19	NA	TRBJ2-7	TRBD2
TGTGCCAGCAGTCCGCCGACCGATTTGACAAGCCTCTACGAGCAGTACTTC	CASSPPTDLTSLYEQYF	TRBV28	NA	TRBJ2-7	NA
TGCGCCAGCAGCTCGGGACAGGACGAGAGTGGCTACACCTTC	CASSSGQDESGYTF	TRBV5-1	few	TRBJ1-2	TRBD1
TGCGCCAGCAGTGAGTCCAGCGGGTCCTCCTACGAGCAGTACTTC	CASSESSGSSYEQYF	TRBV10-2	NA	TRBJ2-7	NA
TGCGCCAGCAGCTTGTGGTCAGCGACCTCTGGAAACACCATATATTTT	CASSLWSATSGNTIYF	TRBV5-1	NA	TRBJ1-3	NA
TGCGCCAGCAGCTCCGAGACAGGAGGGGAGACCCAGTACTTC	CASSSETGGETQYF	TRBV5-1	NA	TRBJ2-5	NA
TGTGCCACCAGCAGAGATCTTAGTTCGGGAACCCAGTACTTC	CATSRDLSSGTQYF	TRBV15	NA	TRBJ2-5	NA
TGTGCCAGCAGCCTCACTAGCCTTCATTACAATGAGCAGTTCTTC	CASSLTSLHYNEQFF	TRBV7-9	NA	TRBJ2-1	NA
TGTGCCAGCAGCCCTGGGACTAGCGGGCCATCCTACAATGAGCAGTTCTTC	CASSPGTSGPSYNEQFF	TRBV9	NA	TRBJ2-1	TRBD2
TGCAGCGCGGCCGGGACAGGGGGCATAACTGAAGCTTTCTTT	CSAAGTGGITEAFF	TRBV29-1	few	TRBJ1-1	TRBD1
TGTGCCAGCAGCTTAGAATCGGGGGCGAGGGGCGAGCAGTACTTC	CASSLESGARGEQYF	TRBV7-6	NA	TRBJ2-7	NA
TGCAGCGTTGAAGGAGTAGGGAAAACCTACGAGCAGTACTTC	CSVEGVGKTYEQYF	TRBV29-1	NA	TRBJ2-7	NA
TGTGCCAGCTGGATAGCGGGAGCACCCTACGAGCAGTACTTC	CASWIAGAPYEQYF	TRBV6-5	NA	TRBJ2-7	TRBD2
TGTGCCAGCAGTCCCAGTGGGACAGGCCTATATGGCTACACCTTC	CASSPSGTGLYGYTF	TRBV6-5	NA	TRBJ1-2	TRBD1
TGCGCCAGCAGTCTCCCCAAGGTGCCTTCCCAAGCTTTCTTT	CASSLPKVPSQAFF	TRBV23-1	NA	TRBJ1-1	NA
TGCGCCAGCAGCCAAGCCTTGTGGATAGGGGGCAATGAGCAGTTCTTC	CASSQALWIGGNEQFF	TRBV4-3	once	TRBJ2-1	NA
TGCGCCAGCAGCTTGGGGGGGACAGTCGAAAAGACCCAGTACTTC	CASSLGGTVEKTQYF	TRBV5-1	NA	TRBJ2-5	TRBD1
TGTGCCAGCAGTTCCACCTCAGGTAGTCAGGGCTACACCTTC	CASSSTSGSQGYTF	TRBV28	few	TRBJ1-2	NA
TGCAGCGCCGGCTCTCGGGATCAGCCCCAGCATTTT	CSAGSRDQPQHF	TRBV29-1	few	TRBJ1-5	NA
TGTGCCAGCAGCTTGGTGGGTAGCGGGAGGCTGGAGACCCAGTACTTC	CASSLVGSGRLETQYF	TRBV5-4	NA	TRBJ2-5	TRBD2
TGTGCCACCAGCAGAGATTTTGCCGGCCGCATTGAGGATCACTATGGCTACACCTTC	CATSRDFAGRIEDHYGYTF	TRBV15	NA	TRBJ1-2	NA
TGTGCCAGCAGCCAAGATGTCGCGAGGGCCCCGTCGGATGAGCAGTTCTTC	CASSQDVARAPSDEQFF	TRBV4-2	once	TRBJ2-1	NA
TGTGCCAGCTCACCAGTGGGGCTCTGGGATACGCAGTATTTT	CASSPVGLWDTQYF	TRBV18	NA	TRBJ2-3	NA
TGTGCCAGCAGCTTAGATACGATCGGCTACGAGCAGTACTTC	CASSLDTIGYEQYF	TRBV11-2	few	TRBJ2-7	NA
TGTGCCAGCAGCGTTAATTGGGGCCCCGTCGGAGATACGCAGTATTTT	CASSVNWGPVGDTQYF	TRBV9	NA	TRBJ2-3	NA